The 9 T cell receptor beta chains below come from one sample, sequenced in a study of blood T cells in healthy people across ages. The authors ran a second PCR of roughly 6 to 12 cycles using a sample-barcoded 5' primer and a J-beta primer mix. TCRdb itself ran the 5' RACE reads through MiXCR, one entry per CDR3 protein. The repertoire has 550,000 to 700,000 distinct CDR3 sequences, 25% to 30% of them found once; the top ten carry approximately 17%. The sample comprised blood. Source of these receptors: a woman in her sixties or seventies in good health.

The chain couples TRBV10-3 to TRBJ2-1; D is possibly TRBD1 or TRBD2 (7 bases each). Germline V gene lookup returns CDR1 ENHRY and CDR2 SYGVKD. The CDR3 is made up of 14 amino acids. Trimming removed 4 bases at V and 7 bases at J, with 14 bases between. Here the CDR3 DNA reads TGTGCCATCAGTGGGGAGGGGGCGAAGAATGAGCAGTTCTTC. The encoded protein is CAISGEGAKNEQFF.

The V call is TRBV7-2, the J call TRBJ2-5; D unclear. The CDR3 contains 16 residues. The germline V and J ends were trimmed by 5 bases and 5 bases, with 21 bases remaining between them. In germline, CDR1 is SGHTA, CDR2 FQGNSA. DNA of the CDR3: TGTGCCAGCAGCCCAAGGCAGGCCGCCACATGGGAGACCCAGTACTTC. Encoded protein: CASSPRQAATWETQYF. Full variable domain (rest looked up from reference TRBV7-2 and TRBJ2-5): GAGVSQSPSNKVTEKGKDVELRCDPISGHTALYWYRQSLGQGLEFLIYFQGNSAPDKSGLPSDRFSAERTGGSVSTLTIQRTQQEDSAVYLCASSPRQAATWETQYFGPGTRLLVL.

This clonotype was seen at least ten times. The gene calls are TRBV20-1 and TRBJ2-6; TRBD1 is a possible D gene (6 bases). Trimming removed 3 bases at V and 1 base at J, with 10 bases between. CDR1 and CDR2 (germline): DFQATT, SNEGSKA (reference sequence). The CDR3 covers 15 residues. This chain's CDR3 is CSASATGSGANVLTF. The CDR3 bases are TGCAGTGCTAGCGCCACAGGGTCTGGGGCCAACGTCCTGACTTTC.

V usage is TRBV24-1 and J usage is TRBJ2-1; weak D call: TRBD1 (5 bases). CDR1 and CDR2 (germline): KGHDR, SFDVKD. The V gene lost 5 bases and the J gene lost 5 bases, with 6 bases spanning the gap. CDR3 length: 12 residues. CDR3 nucleotide sequence: TGTGCCACCAGTGCAGGGAACAATGAGCAGTTCTTC. Its protein product is CATSAGNNEQFF.

This clonotype was observed once. In DNA, the CDR3 is TGTGCCAGCAGAGGCGGAGGGGGGGAGACCCAGTACTTC. Residues: CASRGGGGETQYF. This chain joins TRBV6-5 and TRBJ2-5, with D perhaps being TRBD1 or TRBD2 (6 bases each). Between the trimmed V and J ends, which lost 6 bases and 5 bases, there was a span of 13 bases. This CDR3 has 13 amino acids. The germline CDR1 and CDR2 sequences are MNHEY and SVGAGI.

This clonotype was found a few times. The chain combines TRBV29-1 with TRBJ2-1; TRBD2 agrees at 10 bases. CDR1 SQVTM and CDR2 ANQGSEA come from the germline V gene. The CDR3 is 16 amino acids. The junction had 8 bases not matched to a gene; V was cut back by 3 bases and J by 3 bases. The DNA for the CDR3 is TGCAGCGTTGATGACCCTCTAGCGGGGGACTACAATGAGCAGTTCTTC. Translated, it gives CSVDDPLAGDYNEQFF.

This clonotype turned up a few times. The chain is built from TRBV7-2 and TRBJ2-1; D is undetermined. Germline V gene lookup returns CDR1 SGHTA and CDR2 FQGNSA. The CDR3 consists of 14 residues. V lost 2 bases to trimming and J lost 4 bases, with 9 bases between them. The CDR3 loop reads CASSLQTIYNEQFF. Here the CDR3 DNA reads TGTGCCAGCAGCTTACAGACAATTTACAATGAGCAGTTCTTC.

This clonotype occurred a few times. The chain employs TRBV20-1 and TRBJ2-7, with D maybe TRBD2 (6 bases). Germline lookup yields CDR1 DFQATT and CDR2 SNEGSKA (reference sequence). This CDR3 is built from 17 residues. Trimming pared 2 bases from V and 2 bases from J, leaving 22 bases between. CDR3 amino acids: CSARRNFGGEITYEQYF. The CDR3 DNA follows: TGCAGTGCTAGACGGAACTTCGGCGGGGAAATCACCTACGAGCAGTACTTC.

The V call is TRBV12-3 or TRBV12-4, the J call TRBJ1-3, with 7 bases identical to TRBD1. The junction had 5 bases not matched to a gene; V was cut back by 8 bases and J by 1 base. CDR3 length: 14 amino acids. CDR3 in DNA: TGTGCCAGCGGATCACAGGGGTCTGGAAACACCATATATTTT. Its translation: CASGSQGSGNTIYF.